The clone carrying this TCR beta chain occurred a few times. The source of the sample is a study of identical twins. MiXCR was run by TCRdb on the 5' RACE reads, yielding one entry per CDR3 protein. The table lists about 530,000 distinct CDR3 sequences, approximately 20% of them singletons, with around 0.47% in the top ten. J gave up 0 bases and V 3 bases, and 1 base lay outside the gene matches. Germline CDR1 reads SGHTA; CDR2 reads FQGNSA. This CDR3 is built from 15 residues. The same data also went into a second study, on yellow fever vaccine responses in identical twins.

The sequence came from a woman in her late teens or twenties in good health. Sequencing was carried out using CD4+ T cells sorted from blood. The chain links TRBV7-2 to TRBJ2-1, with 8 bases lining up with TRBD2. Here the CDR3 reads CASSLTSDSYNEQFF. For the CDR3, the DNA is TGTGCCAGCAGCTTGACTAGCGACTCCTACAATGAGCAGTTCTTC.